These T cell receptor beta chains were read from a single sample in a study of graft-versus-host responses after intestinal transplantation. TCRdb's copy holds only in-frame clones and misses some; the assay was immunoSEQ multiplex PCR. The sample carries 37,000 or so clones, 75% to 90% recorded once. Sample: ileum tissue, taken roughly 200 days after intestinal transplant. These receptor sequences come from a human patient who received an intestinal transplant, so some T cells may come from the graft donor. The CDR3 runs from the conserved cysteine through the conserved F or W. The D gene is left open where the match is weak. Rows give clone size only sometimes, using once, few, many, or a class for an expanded clone.

J gene,V gene,D gene,clone size,CDR3 protein,CDR3 DNA
TRBJ1-1,TRBV28,NA,NA,CASSLWGGPSEAFF,TGTGCCAGCAGTTTATGGGGGGGTCCCTCTGAAGCTTTCTTT
TRBJ2-1,TRBV5-6,NA,NA,CASSLGSASFF,TGTGCCAGCAGCTTGGGATCTGCAAGTTTCTTC
TRBJ1-1,TRBV19,NA,NA,CASSNRLGIPEAFF,TGTGCCAGTAGTAATCGTCTAGGGATCCCTGAAGCTTTCTTT
TRBJ2-5,TRBV28,NA,once,CASSLGGQETQYF,TGTGCCAGCAGTTTAGGTGGCCAAGAGACCCAGTACTTC
TRBJ1-4,TRBV7-2,NA,NA,CASSLAPYEKLFF,TGTGCCAGCAGCTTAGCGCCGTACGAAAAACTGTTTTTT
TRBJ1-4,TRBV21-1,NA,NA,CASSKKYRAAEEKLFF,TGTGCCAGCAGCAAAAAGTACAGGGCGGCTGAAGAAAAACTGTTTTTT
TRBJ1-5,TRBV7-9,NA,NA,CASSLAAQPQHF,TGTGCCAGCAGCTTAGCGGCTCAGCCCCAGCATTTT
TRBJ1-3,TRBV9,NA,NA,CASSPEGRSSSGNTIYF,TGTGCCAGCAGCCCCGAGGGGAGATCGTCCTCTGGAAACACCATATATTTT
TRBJ1-2,TRBV15,NA,NA,CATSRAPFADHGYTF,TGTGCCACCAGCAGAGCCCCGTTCGCCGACCATGGCTACACCTTC
TRBJ2-7,TRBV15,NA,NA,CATSREGRAEQYF,TGTGCCACCAGCAGAGAAGGCAGGGCCGAGCAGTACTTC
TRBJ1-2,TRBV6-1,NA,NA,CASSARKGGLLYGYTF,TGTGCCAGCAGTGCCCGAAAGGGGGGCCTACTCTATGGCTACACCTTC
TRBJ2-7,TRBV19,TRBD1,NA,CARTPGQGIKRTYEQYF,TGTGCCAGGACCCCGGGACAGGGGATCAAAAGGACCTACGAGCAGTACTTC
TRBJ2-7,TRBV7-9,NA,NA,CASRLEGTYEQYF,TGTGCCAGCAGATTAGAGGGGACCTACGAGCAGTACTTC
TRBJ2-3,TRBV11-2,TRBD2,NA,CASSLFLAGLTDTQYF,TGTGCCAGCAGCTTATTTCTAGCGGGACTCACAGATACGCAGTATTTT
TRBJ2-7,TRBV5-3,NA,NA,CARSLGRQQASYEQYF,TGTGCCAGAAGCCTGGGGAGGCAGCAGGCCTCCTACGAGCAGTACTTC
TRBJ2-2,TRBV7-9,NA,NA,CASSSYLGGRNTGELFF,TGTGCCAGCAGCTCCTATTTAGGGGGACGGAACACCGGGGAGCTGTTTTTT
TRBJ2-7,TRBV27,NA,NA,CASSLLTGSSYEQYF,TGTGCCAGCAGCCTACTGACGGGGAGCTCCTACGAGCAGTACTTC
TRBJ2-3,TRBV7-9,TRBD2,NA,CASSPPLAGVRDTQYF,TGTGCCAGCAGCCCTCCCCTAGCGGGAGTTCGAGATACGCAGTATTTT
TRBJ1-1,TRBV6-4,TRBD1,NA,CASGTGTTEAFF,TGTGCCAGCGGGACAGGGACCACTGAAGCTTTCTTT
TRBJ2-5,TRBV6-1,TRBD1,few,CASSGPGQGARETQYF,TGTGCCAGCAGTGGCCCGGGCCAGGGGGCCAGGGAGACCCAGTACTTC
TRBJ2-3,TRBV18,TRBD1,NA,CASSPGQGTVYLGTDTQYF,TGTGCCAGCTCGCCCGGACAGGGTACGGTGTATTTGGGCACAGATACGCAGTATTTT
TRBJ2-5,TRBV7-8,TRBD2,NA,CASSLSGLAVRETQYF,TGTGCCAGCAGCCTGAGTGGGCTAGCGGTTCGGGAGACCCAGTACTTC
TRBJ2-2,TRBV21-1,NA,NA,CASSKEALAGGTGELFF,TGTGCCAGCAGCAAAGAGGCGCTAGCGGGAGGGACCGGGGAGCTGTTTTTT
TRBJ2-7,TRBV27,NA,NA,CASSSGTIGGEQYF,TGTGCCAGCAGTTCCGGGACAATAGGGGGCGAGCAGTACTTC
TRBJ1-2,TRBV28,NA,NA,CASSLPDRDYGYTF,TGTGCCAGCAGTTTACCTGACAGAGACTATGGCTACACCTTC
TRBJ2-1,TRBV18,NA,NA,CASSQDYNEQFF,TGTGCCAGCTCACAAGACTACAATGAGCAGTTCTTC
TRBJ1-5,TRBV5-5,NA,NA,CASSPAPAQPQHF,TGTGCCAGCAGCCCCGCGCCCGCTCAGCCCCAGCATTTT
TRBJ2-5,TRBV7-9,TRBD1,NA,CASSPFRGLSHQETQYF,TGTGCCAGCAGCCCATTCAGGGGGCTTAGCCATCAAGAGACCCAGTACTTC
TRBJ1-2,TRBV27,NA,NA,CASSLVQGGGGYTF,TGTGCCAGCAGTTTAGTACAGGGAGGAGGGGGCTACACCTTC
TRBJ2-7,TRBV4-1,TRBD2,NA,CASSPGLASYYEQYF,TGCGCCAGCAGTCCGGGACTAGCCAGCTATTACGAGCAGTACTTC
TRBJ2-4,TRBV10-3,TRBD2,NA,CAISPGLAGRLAKNIQYF,TGTGCCATCAGTCCGGGACTAGCGGGGCGGCTAGCCAAAAACATTCAGTACTTC
TRBJ1-3,TRBV28,NA,NA,CASRWTAQSGNTIYF,TGTGCCAGCAGGTGGACGGCTCAGTCTGGAAACACCATATATTTT
TRBJ2-7,TRBV18,TRBD1,NA,CASSLGQGLSYEQYF,TGTGCCAGCTCATTAGGACAGGGGTTATCCTACGAGCAGTACTTC
TRBJ2-7,TRBV27,NA,NA,CASSLTAGPWAEQYF,TGTGCCAGCAGTTTAACAGCAGGGCCTTGGGCCGAGCAGTACTTC
TRBJ1-2,TRBV28,NA,NA,CASSYRGSYGYTF,TGTGCCAGCAGTTACCGGGGTAGCTATGGCTACACCTTC
TRBJ2-1,TRBV20-1,NA,NA,CSADSYNEQFF,TGCAGTGCTGACTCCTACAATGAGCAGTTCTTC
TRBJ2-7,TRBV18,NA,NA,CASSPPSTYEQYF,TGTGCCAGCTCACCACCTTCCACCTACGAGCAGTACTTC
TRBJ2-1,TRBV7-6,TRBD2,NA,CASSYSGTSSYNEQFF,TGTGCCAGCAGCTATAGCGGGACGAGCTCCTACAATGAGCAGTTCTTC
TRBJ2-5,TRBV7-8,NA,NA,CASSFSSGRETQYF,TGTGCCAGCAGCTTCAGTAGCGGCCGAGAGACCCAGTACTTC
TRBJ2-7,TRBV10-3,NA,NA,CAISIQGGGSYEQYF,TGTGCCATCAGTATACAGGGTGGGGGCTCCTACGAGCAGTACTTC
TRBJ2-1,TRBV4-1,NA,NA,CASSQDQQGGYNEQFF,TGCGCCAGCAGCCAAGATCAACAGGGAGGCTATAATGAGCAGTTCTTC
TRBJ1-1,TRBV29-1,NA,NA,CSVEPAGIGYDATEAFF,TGCAGCGTTGAACCGGCGGGGATTGGTTATGATGCCACTGAAGCTTTCTTT
TRBJ2-2,TRBV9,NA,NA,CASSAIGGELFF,TGTGCCAGCAGCGCGATCGGGGGGGAGCTGTTTTTT
TRBJ1-1,TRBV6-5,TRBD1,NA,CASSYRGHTEAFF,TGTGCCAGCAGTTACAGGGGGCACACTGAAGCTTTCTTT
TRBJ2-7,TRBV27,TRBD1,NA,CASSSGTGYEQYF,TGTGCCAGCAGTTCCGGGACAGGGTACGAGCAGTACTTC
TRBJ1-4,TRBV5-1,TRBD1,NA,CASSLGQGAYEKLFF,TGCGCCAGCAGCTTGGGACAGGGGGCGTATGAAAAACTGTTTTTT
TRBJ2-2,TRBV2,NA,NA,CASSDLIAGELFF,TGTGCCAGCAGCGACCTGATCGCCGGGGAGCTGTTTTTT
TRBJ2-3,TRBV4-1,NA,once,CASSQDLLPTDTQYF,TGCGCCAGCAGCCAAGATTTACTACCCACAGATACGCAGTATTTT
TRBJ2-1,TRBV10-3,NA,NA,CAISEVGEQFF,TGTGCCATCAGTGAGGTGGGAGAGCAGTTCTTC
TRBJ2-7,TRBV5-1,NA,NA,CASSLGPSRFTKYF,TGCGCCAGCAGCTTAGGACCCAGTAGGTTTACGAAGTACTTC
TRBJ1-5,TRBV27,NA,NA,CASSQRSGGAGNNQPQHF,TGTGCCAGCAGTCAGCGATCCGGGGGGGCCGGGAACAATCAGCCCCAGCATTTT
TRBJ2-1,TRBV27,TRBD2,NA,CASSLTGTGGDNEQFF,TGTGCCAGCAGTTTGACGGGGACGGGAGGGGATAATGAGCAGTTCTTC
TRBJ1-3,TRBV7-9,NA,NA,CASSSGQVSGNTIYF,TGTGCCAGCAGCTCCGGACAAGTCTCTGGAAACACCATATATTTT
TRBJ1-2,TRBV27,NA,once,CASYIWGYGYTF,TGTGCCTCCTATATATGGGGGTATGGCTACACCTTC
TRBJ2-3,TRBV29-1,TRBD1,NA,CSAQQGSKDTQYF,TGCAGCGCACAACAGGGGTCGAAAGATACGCAGTATTTT
TRBJ2-7,TRBV5-1,NA,NA,CASSLSTASSYEQYF,TGCGCCAGCAGCTTGTCGACGGCTAGCTCCTACGAGCAGTACTTC
TRBJ1-2,TRBV28,TRBD1,NA,CASRTGEGGYTF,TGTGCCTCGAGGACAGGGGAGGGGGGCTACACCTTC
TRBJ1-1,TRBV9,NA,NA,CASSKSHTEAFF,TGTGCCAGCAGCAAGTCTCACACTGAAGCTTTCTTT